The clone carrying this T cell receptor (beta chain) came up once. The antigen is unknown. This sample is drawn from a study of shared clonotypes between healthy human individuals. Study-level points and caveats: Clonotype sharing among the donors was expected to vary with sequencing depth.

The study separated CD4+ cells into CD45RA+ naive and CD45RA-negative memory subsets. This table comes from immunoSEQ multiplex PCR, and its TCRdb copy is limited to in-frame clones, with some not included. The sample has 2 million to 2.5 million clones; 85% to 95% are singletons. Germline loops: CDR1 LGHNA, CDR2 YNFKEQ. CDR3 length equals 15 residues. Trimming shortened V by 0 bases and J by 3 bases, and 9 bases separated the two germline ends. Sample: naive CD4+ T cells from PBMCs. The sample's subset: CD45RA+ positively selected. The receptor was isolated from a man aged 18 to 29 in good health. Some clones in this sample may be carry-over from other donors' samples. The chain is built from TRBV4-2 and TRBJ2-1; weak D call: TRBD2 (5 bases). CDR3 residues: CASSQDLGGYNEQFF. The CDR3 DNA is TGTGCCAGCAGCCAAGATTTAGGAGGCTACAATGAGCAGTTCTTC.